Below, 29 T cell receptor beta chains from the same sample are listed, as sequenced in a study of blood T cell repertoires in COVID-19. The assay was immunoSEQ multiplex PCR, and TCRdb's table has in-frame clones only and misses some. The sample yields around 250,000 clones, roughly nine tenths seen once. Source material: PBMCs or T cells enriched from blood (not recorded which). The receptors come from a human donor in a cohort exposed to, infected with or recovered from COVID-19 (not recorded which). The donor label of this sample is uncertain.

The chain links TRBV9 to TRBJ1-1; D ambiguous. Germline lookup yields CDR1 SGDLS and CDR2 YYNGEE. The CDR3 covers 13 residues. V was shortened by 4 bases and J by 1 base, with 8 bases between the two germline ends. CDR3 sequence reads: CASSPRQNTEAFF. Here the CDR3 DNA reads TGTGCCAGCAGCCCCCGACAGAACACTGAAGCTTTCTTT.

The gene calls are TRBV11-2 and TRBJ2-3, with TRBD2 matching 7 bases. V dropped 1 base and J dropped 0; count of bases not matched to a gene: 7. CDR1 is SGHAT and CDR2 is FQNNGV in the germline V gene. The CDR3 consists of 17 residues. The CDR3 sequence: CASSLGRRGLSTDTQYF. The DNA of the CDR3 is TGTGCCAGCAGCTTAGGTCGGCGGGGGTTAAGCACAGATACGCAGTATTTT.

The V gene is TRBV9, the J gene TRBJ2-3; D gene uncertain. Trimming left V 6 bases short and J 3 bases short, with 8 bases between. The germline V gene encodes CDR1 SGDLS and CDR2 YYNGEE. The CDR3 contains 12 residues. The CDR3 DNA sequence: TGTGCCAGCAATCAGGTAACAGATACGCAGTATTTT. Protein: CASNQVTDTQYF.

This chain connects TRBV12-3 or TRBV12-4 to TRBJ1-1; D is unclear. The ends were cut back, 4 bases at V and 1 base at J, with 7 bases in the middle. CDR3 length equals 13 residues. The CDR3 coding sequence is TGTGCCAGCAGTTCCGGGGAGAACACTGAAGCTTTCTTT. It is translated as CASSSGENTEAFF.

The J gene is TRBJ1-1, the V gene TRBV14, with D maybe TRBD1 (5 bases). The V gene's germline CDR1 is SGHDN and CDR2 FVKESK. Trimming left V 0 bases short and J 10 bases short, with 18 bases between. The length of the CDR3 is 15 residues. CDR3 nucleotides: TGTGCCAGCAGCCAAGATATGGGGGGAAAGGTCACAGCTTTCTTT. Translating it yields CASSQDMGGKVTAFF.

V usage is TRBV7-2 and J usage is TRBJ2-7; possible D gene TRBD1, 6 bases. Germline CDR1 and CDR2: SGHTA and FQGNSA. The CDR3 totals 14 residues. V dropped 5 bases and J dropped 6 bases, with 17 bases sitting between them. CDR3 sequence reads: CASSSKQGPVEQYF. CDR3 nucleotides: TGTGCCAGCAGCAGCAAACAGGGTCCGGTCGAGCAGTACTTC.

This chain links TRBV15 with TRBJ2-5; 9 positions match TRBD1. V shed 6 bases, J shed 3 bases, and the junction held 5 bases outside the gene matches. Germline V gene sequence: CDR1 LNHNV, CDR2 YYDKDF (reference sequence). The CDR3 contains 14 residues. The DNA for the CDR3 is TGTGCCACCAGATGGGGACAGGGCAAAGAGACCCAGTACTTC. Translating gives CATRWGQGKETQYF.

CDR3 nucleotide sequence: TGCAGTGCTACGACAGGGAGTGGCTACACCTTC. Translated, it gives CSATTGSGYTF. V gene TRBV20-1 combines with J gene TRBJ1-2; 7 bases align to TRBD1. The CDR3 runs to 11 residues. Germline CDR1 reads DFQATT; CDR2 reads SNEGSKA (reference sequence). The trim removed 4 bases at V and 7 bases at J, leaving 3 bases unmatched.

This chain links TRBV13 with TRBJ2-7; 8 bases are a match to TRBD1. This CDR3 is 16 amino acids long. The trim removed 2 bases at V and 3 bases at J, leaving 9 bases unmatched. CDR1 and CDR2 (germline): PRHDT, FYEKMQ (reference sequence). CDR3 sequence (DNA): TGTGCCAGCAGCTTAACGACAGGGGTTGAGGTCTACGAGCAGTACTTC. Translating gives CASSLTTGVEVYEQYF.

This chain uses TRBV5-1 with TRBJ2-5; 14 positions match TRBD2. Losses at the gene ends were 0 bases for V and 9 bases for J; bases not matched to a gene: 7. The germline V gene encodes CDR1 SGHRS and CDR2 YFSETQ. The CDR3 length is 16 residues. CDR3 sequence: CASSLVTSGGERAQYF. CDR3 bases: TGCGCCAGCAGCTTGGTGACTAGCGGGGGGGAAAGGGCCCAGTACTTC.

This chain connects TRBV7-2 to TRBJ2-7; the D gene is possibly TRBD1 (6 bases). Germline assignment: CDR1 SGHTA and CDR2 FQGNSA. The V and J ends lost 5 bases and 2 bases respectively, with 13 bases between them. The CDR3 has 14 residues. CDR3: CASSPPGQPYEQYF. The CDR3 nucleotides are TGTGCCAGCAGCCCCCCCGGACAGCCCTACGAGCAGTACTTC.

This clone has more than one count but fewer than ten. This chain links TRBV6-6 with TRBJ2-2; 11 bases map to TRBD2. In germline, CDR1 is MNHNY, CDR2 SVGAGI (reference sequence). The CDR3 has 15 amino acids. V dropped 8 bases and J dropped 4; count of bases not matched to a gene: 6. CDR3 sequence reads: CASLPSGGFTGELFF. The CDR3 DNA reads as TGTGCCAGCCTCCCTAGCGGGGGGTTCACCGGGGAGCTGTTTTTT.

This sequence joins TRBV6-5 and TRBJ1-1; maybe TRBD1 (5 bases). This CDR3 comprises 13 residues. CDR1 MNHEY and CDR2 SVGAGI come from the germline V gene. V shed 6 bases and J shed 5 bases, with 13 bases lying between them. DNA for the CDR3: TGTGCCAGCAGGGGACTAGCGGGGACTGAAGCTTTCTTT. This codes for CASRGLAGTEAFF.

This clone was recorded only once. This CDR3 is CASSVGVREQFF. The CDR3 DNA sequence: TGTGCCAGCAGCGTAGGCGTTCGTGAGCAGTTCTTC. This rearrangement joins TRBV9 to TRBJ2-1; no definite D call. Germline V gene data show CDR1 as SGDLS and CDR2 as YYNGEE. This CDR3 region has 12 residues. Trimming cost V 0 bases and J 9 bases, with 7 bases left between them.

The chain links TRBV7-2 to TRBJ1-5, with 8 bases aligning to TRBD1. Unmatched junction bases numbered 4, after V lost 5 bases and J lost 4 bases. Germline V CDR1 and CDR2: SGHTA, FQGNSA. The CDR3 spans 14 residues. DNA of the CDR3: TGTGCCAGCAGCCCACGACAGGGGAATCAGCCCCAGCATTTT. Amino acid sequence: CASSPRQGNQPQHF.

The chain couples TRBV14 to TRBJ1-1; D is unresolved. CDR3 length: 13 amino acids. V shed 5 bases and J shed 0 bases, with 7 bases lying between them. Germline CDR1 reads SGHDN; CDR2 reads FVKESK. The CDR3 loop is CASSNSMNTEAFF. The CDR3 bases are TGTGCCAGCAGCAACAGCATGAACACTGAAGCTTTCTTT.

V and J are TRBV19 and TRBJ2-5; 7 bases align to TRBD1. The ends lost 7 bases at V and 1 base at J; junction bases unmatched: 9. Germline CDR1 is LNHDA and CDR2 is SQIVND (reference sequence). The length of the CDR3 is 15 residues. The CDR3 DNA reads TGTGCCAGTACCCTGACAGGGACCAGCCAAGAGACCCAGTACTTC. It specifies CASTLTGTSQETQYF.

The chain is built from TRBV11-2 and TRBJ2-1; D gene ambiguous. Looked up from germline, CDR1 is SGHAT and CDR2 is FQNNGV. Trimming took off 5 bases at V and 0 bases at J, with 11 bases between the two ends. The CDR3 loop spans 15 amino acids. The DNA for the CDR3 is TGTGCCAGCAGCCTTACACCAGACTCCTACAATGAGCAGTTCTTC. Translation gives CASSLTPDSYNEQFF. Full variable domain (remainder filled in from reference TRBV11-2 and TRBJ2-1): EAGVAQSPRYKIIEKRQSVAFWCNPISGHATLYWYQQILGQGPKLLIQFQNNGVVDDSQLPKDRFSAERLKGVDSTLKIQPAKLEDSAVYLCASSLTPDSYNEQFFGPGTRLTVL.

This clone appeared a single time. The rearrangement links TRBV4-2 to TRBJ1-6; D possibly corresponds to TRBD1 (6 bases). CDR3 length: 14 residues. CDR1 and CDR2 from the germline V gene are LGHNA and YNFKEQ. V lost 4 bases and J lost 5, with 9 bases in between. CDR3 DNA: TGTGCCAGCAGCCTCCGGACAGATAATTCACCCCTCCACTTT. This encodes CASSLRTDNSPLHF.

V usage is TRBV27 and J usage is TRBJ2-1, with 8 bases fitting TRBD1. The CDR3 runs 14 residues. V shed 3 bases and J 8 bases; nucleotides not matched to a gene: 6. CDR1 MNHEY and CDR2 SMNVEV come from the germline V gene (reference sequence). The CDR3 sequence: CASSFNPGGYEQFF. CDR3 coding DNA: TGTGCCAGCAGTTTCAATCCAGGGGGCTATGAGCAGTTCTTC.

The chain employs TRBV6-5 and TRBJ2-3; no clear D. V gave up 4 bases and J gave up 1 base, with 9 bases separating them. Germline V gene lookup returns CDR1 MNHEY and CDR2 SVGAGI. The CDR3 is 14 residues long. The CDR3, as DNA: TGTGCCAGCAGTTTATCCCGGGGCACAGATACGCAGTATTTT. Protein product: CASSLSRGTDTQYF.

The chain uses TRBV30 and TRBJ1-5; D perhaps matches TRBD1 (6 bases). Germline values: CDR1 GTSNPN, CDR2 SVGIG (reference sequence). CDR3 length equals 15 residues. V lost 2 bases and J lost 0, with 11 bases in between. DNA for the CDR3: TGTGCCTGGAGTTCGGACAGCCATAGCAATCAGCCCCAGCATTTT. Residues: CAWSSDSHSNQPQHF.

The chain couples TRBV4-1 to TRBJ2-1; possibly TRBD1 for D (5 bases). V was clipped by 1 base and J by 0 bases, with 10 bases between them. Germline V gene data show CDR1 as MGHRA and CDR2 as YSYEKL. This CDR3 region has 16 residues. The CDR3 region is CASSQVDILSYNEQFF. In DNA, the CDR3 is TGCGCCAGCAGCCAAGTGGACATCCTCTCCTACAATGAGCAGTTCTTC.

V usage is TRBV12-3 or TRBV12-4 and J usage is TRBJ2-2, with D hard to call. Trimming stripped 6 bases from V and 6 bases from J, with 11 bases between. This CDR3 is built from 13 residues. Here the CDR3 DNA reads TGTGCCAGCAGCCCAGTTTTGGCCGGGGAGCTGTTTTTT. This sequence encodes CASSPVLAGELFF.

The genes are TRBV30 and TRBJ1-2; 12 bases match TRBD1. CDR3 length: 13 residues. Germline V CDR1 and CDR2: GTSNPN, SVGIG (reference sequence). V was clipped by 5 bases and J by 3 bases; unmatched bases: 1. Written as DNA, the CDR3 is TGTGCCTGGGGGACAGGGGGCTACTATGGCTACACCTTC. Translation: CAWGTGGYYGYTF.

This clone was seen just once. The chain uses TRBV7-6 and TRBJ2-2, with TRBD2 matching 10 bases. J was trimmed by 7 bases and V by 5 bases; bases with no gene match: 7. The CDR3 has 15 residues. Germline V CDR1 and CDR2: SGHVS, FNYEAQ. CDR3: CASSPGTSAGGELFF. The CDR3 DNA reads TGTGCCAGCAGCCCCGGGACTAGCGCCGGCGGGGAGCTGTTTTTT.

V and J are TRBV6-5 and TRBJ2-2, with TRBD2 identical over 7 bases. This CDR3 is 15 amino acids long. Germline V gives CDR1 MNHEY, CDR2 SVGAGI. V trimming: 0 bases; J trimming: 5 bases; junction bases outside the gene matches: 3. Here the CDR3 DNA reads TGTGCCAGCAGTTACTCGATGGGGGGGACCGGGGAGCTGTTTTTT. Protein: CASSYSMGGTGELFF.

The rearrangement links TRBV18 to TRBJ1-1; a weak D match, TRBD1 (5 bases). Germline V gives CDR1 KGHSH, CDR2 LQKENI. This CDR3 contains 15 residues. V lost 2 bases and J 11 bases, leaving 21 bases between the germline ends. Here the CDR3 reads CASSPSVDSHLGAFF. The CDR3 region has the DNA TGTGCCAGCTCACCATCTGTTGACAGTCATCTTGGGGCTTTCTTT.

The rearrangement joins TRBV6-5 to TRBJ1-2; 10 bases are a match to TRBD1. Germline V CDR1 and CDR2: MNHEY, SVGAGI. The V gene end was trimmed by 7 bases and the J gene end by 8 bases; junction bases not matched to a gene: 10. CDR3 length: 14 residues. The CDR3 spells CASTEDRGESGYTF. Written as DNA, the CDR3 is TGTGCCAGCACCGAGGACAGGGGGGAGAGCGGCTACACCTTC.